Described below is a single TCR beta chain sequence and its context. With 4 bases removed from V and 3 bases from J, the gap between germline ends came to 6 bases. Per the germline V gene, CDR1 is SNHLY and CDR2 is FYNNEI. The CDR3 is 12 amino acids. This entry belongs to a study of blood T cell repertoires in COVID-19. In the study overall: T cells, B-cell-depleted T cells, or PBMCs supplied cDNA or gDNA.

Original analysis: Reference gene primers were amplified, and this amplification served to estimate nucleated cell counts. Some clones are missing from TCRdb's copy, which holds only in-frame ones; the method was immunoSEQ multiplex PCR. V and J calls plus clone size are reproduced from that table; the DNA served to infer D and trimming. The profile shows 50,000 to 65,000 clones, roughly 88% of them singletons. The chain uses TRBV2 and TRBJ1-2; no firm D call. This receptor was identified in a man aged 50 or older with active COVID-19. The sample comprised peripheral blood. CDR3 nucleotide sequence: TGTGCCAGCAGTGCTCGAGACTATGGCTACACCTTC. This translates into CASSARDYGYTF.